This T cell receptor beta chain was profiled in a study of human T cells and chemical hapten exposure. As for time point: patch test 2, 6 weeks after DPC sensitization. This sample's treatment: therapeutic diphenylcyclopropenone sensitization with weekly scalp DPC. Alopecia patients, 18 to 70 years old and DPC-suitable, served as donors. There are a few counts of this clonotype. One entry per CDR3 protein results from TCRdb running MiXCR on the RACE reads. The table records around 360,000 distinct CDR3 sequences, about 6.3% of them present only once. The CDR3 is 17 amino acids. CDR1 is SGDLS, CDR2 YYNGEE, per germline. V was clipped by 0 bases and J by 2 bases; unmatched bases: 8.

The TCR originated in a woman aged 18-29 years with alopecia areata. Some clones in this sample may be carry-over from other donors' samples. The sequencing here drew on whole blood, taken in connection with sensitization to the hapten diphenylcyclopropenone (DPC). V and J are TRBV9 and TRBJ2-3; TRBD2 aligns across 8 bases. The CDR3 DNA follows: TGTGCCAGCAGCGTAGCGGGAAGCGGGGGACCCACAGATACGCAGTATTTT. It is translated as CASSVAGSGGPTDTQYF.